A single sample gave rise to the 3 T cell receptor beta chains below, sequenced in a study of identical twins. TCRdb itself ran the 5' RACE reads through MiXCR, one entry per CDR3 protein. The repertoire holds 350,000 to 450,000 distinct CDR3 sequences, with roughly 20% as singletons. Input material: naive T cells sorted from blood. The receptors stem from a man over 45 in good health.

This rearrangement joins TRBV7-2 to TRBJ2-7; no clear D gene. V was shortened by 1 base and J by 5 bases, with 6 bases between the two germline ends. The length of the CDR3 is 12 residues. The germline V gene encodes CDR1 SGHTA and CDR2 FQGNSA. In DNA, the CDR3 is TGTGCCAGCAGCTTAGGGTGGGACGAGCAGTACTTC. Translating gives CASSLGWDEQYF. Full variable domain (missing parts from reference TRBV7-2 and TRBJ2-7): GAGVSQSPSNKVTEKGKDVELRCDPISGHTALYWYRQSLGQGLEFLIYFQGNSAPDKSGLPSDRFSAERTGGSVSTLTIQRTQQEDSAVYLCASSLGWDEQYFGPGTRLTVT.

The sample holds many counts of this clonotype. The chain couples TRBV5-1 to TRBJ1-1, with D unclear. The CDR3 extends over 13 amino acids. V was clipped by 3 bases and J by 0 bases, with 6 bases between them. The germline V gene has CDR1 SGHRS and CDR2 YFSETQ. The CDR3 nucleotides are TGCGCCAGCAGCTACCGAATGAACACTGAAGCTTTCTTT. As protein: CASSYRMNTEAFF.

The chain recombines TRBV5-1 with TRBJ2-5; no reliable D call. CDR3 size: 15 residues. Germline loops: CDR1 SGHRS, CDR2 YFSETQ. Between the trimmed V and J ends, which lost 4 bases and 2 bases, there was a span of 15 bases. The CDR3 region is CASSGGRHGQETQYF. CDR3 DNA sequence: TGCGCCAGCAGCGGTGGCCGGCATGGACAAGAGACCCAGTACTTC.